The following is a T cell receptor (beta chain) sequence with its context. Per the original data handling: Reference gene primers were amplified, and this amplification served to estimate nucleated cell counts. Sequencing was performed with immunoSEQ multiplex PCR; in TCRdb, only in-frame clones are kept and a portion is missing. D and trimming come from the DNA, and the V and J calls and clone size come from that table. The repertoire has about 260,000 clones, 87% of them found once; the top ten carry more than 1.3%. The CDR3 is 16 amino acids. V lost 0 bases, J lost 3 bases, and 1 base stayed unmatched. From germline, CDR1 is SEHNR and CDR2 FQNEAQ (reference sequence). The data originate from a study of blood T cell repertoires in COVID-19. Looking at the study overall: The United States, Italy and Spain were the sources of the acute and convalescent COVID-19 samples. T cells, B-cell-depleted T cells, or PBMCs provided the cDNA or gDNA that served as material.

The chain carries TRBV7-9 and TRBJ1-5; 11 nucleotides line up with TRBD1. The TCR comes from a woman between 40 and 50 years old who had recovered from COVID-19. The material sequenced was peripheral blood. CDR3 loop: CASSLAGQGVNQPQHF. CDR3 coding DNA: TGTGCCAGCAGCTTAGCGGGACAGGGGGTCAATCAGCCCCAGCATTTT.